The following is a T cell receptor beta chain sequence with its context. The target antigen is unknown. This entry belongs to a study of CD8+ T cells in alopecia areata. Study overall: Treated patients were dosed with oral tofacitinib, taking 5 to 10 mg twice daily.

Treatment in this sample: oral pan-JAK inhibitor, 5-10 mg twice daily. Using a FACSAria, the CD4+ and CD8+ T cells were sorted from the PBMCs. Extracted from the samples, RNA was reverse transcribed into cDNA to serve as the sequencing template. Profiled with immunoSEQ multiplex PCR; TCRdb holds only in-frame clones, not every one. The sample lists approximately 210,000 clones; around 65% were seen once. The germline V gene encodes CDR1 LGHNA and CDR2 YNFKEQ. The CDR3 contains 18 residues. Trimming took 4 bases from V and 5 from J, leaving 26 bases between them. Study-level results: A great number of expanded lesional clones endured in scalp and blood during tofacitinib. Higher clonality than in normal scalp was seen in lesional scalp, especially alopecia totalis/universalis.

The J gene is TRBJ2-5, the V gene TRBV4-2; perhaps TRBD2 as D (6 bases). The specimen comprised CD4+ T cells sorted from blood, sampled at week 4, from a patient treated with tofacitinib. The receptor was derived from a human donor with alopecia areata. CDR3 in amino acids: CASSPQGGGVASVETQYF. The CDR3 DNA reads as TGTGCCAGCAGCCCTCAGGGTGGCGGGGTGGCCTCGGTGGAGACCCAGTACTTC.